This record covers a single TCR beta chain. This clonotype was detected a few times. Its antigen is not yet known. No base-level quality is on record; no much larger clone is a single base apart. The data were taken from a study of identical twins listed by TCRdb under 2016. About the full investigation: TCR alpha and beta repertoires from monozygotic twins, unrelated adults of various ages and cord blood were deep-sequenced to test whether fetal clonotypes persist. Replicate twin experiments were performed at different times using different library preparation protocols to rule out contamination. The study at large found these results: A weaker excess of twin sharing was found in beta out-of-frame sequences because the signal-to-noise ratio was lowered by fewer shared sequences. Invariant T cells such as MAIT and iNKT could partly confound zero-insertion analyses, though diverse VJ usage argued against this for most clonotypes. In monozygotic twins, out-of-frame TCR alpha sharing was systematically underestimated by recombination models, although the models agreed with sharing between unrelated individuals. Fewer insertions were carried by abundant cord blood beta clonotypes; a weaker similar trend was observed in young adult naive repertoires, while no such trend was observed in memory repertoires. Out-of-frame TCR alpha sequences shared between twins showed an excess of low generation-probability sequences compared with coincidental sharing between unrelated individuals. Because the same donors could not be followed over many years, the conclusions depended on cross-sectional statistical analysis.

Every donor in the study was a healthy Caucasian. Three pairs of female monozygotic twins, all aged about 18 to 30 years, made up the twin cohort. CD4+ and CD8+ T cell populations were isolated with positive isolation kits from Invitrogen. V is reduced by 5 bases and J by 4 bases, leaving a spacing of 20 bases between them. From its cysteine to its phenylalanine, the CDR3 spans 16 amino acids. Only the CDR3 region is kept as DNA, spanning 48 bases read in frame from base 1. To prepare the library, 5' RACE was applied. Sequencing relied on an Illumina HiSeq 2000. A universal primer binding site was introduced by template switching, and a unique molecular identifier was present in the final cDNA, enabling accurate counting of TCR cDNA molecules. Specific primers in the conserved constant-segment region were used to synthesize first-strand cDNA for the TCR alpha and beta chains. Each cDNA library was double barcoded, with a SMART-Mk sample barcode plus Illumina barcodes, to control for contamination. TruSeq adapter sequences and Illumina sample barcodes were added in two successive PCR steps. The TCR alpha and beta cDNA libraries were sequenced on the Illumina HiSeq platform using custom primers. The study's processing was this. Unique molecular identifiers were extracted from raw reads with MiGEC, and CDR3 positions were determined with MiXCR. Recombination models were inferred per individual with the repgenHMM and IGoR tools using an EM algorithm. The tcR package in R was used for shared clonotype analysis, with sharing normalized by the product of cloneset sizes. To study raw recombination without the effects of thymic and clonal selection, out-of-frame nonproductive sequences were analyzed. TCRdb redid the processing of the public reads, applying fastp at Q25 and MiXCR, and retained in-frame beta chains. Every CDR3 protein is listed once, alongside the most common genes and DNA of its rows. TCRdb's processing, not the authors' own work, is the source of the V and J calls. The sample table records about 530,000 distinct CDR3 sequences; 12% to 15% of these occur just once. The top ten clonotypes cover about 0.4% of the sample.

This sample also belongs to another study, concerning yellow fever vaccine responses in identical twins. Looking at the second paper: The T cell response to vaccination in identical twins was reported by the authors to appear partly convergent and partly personalized. In identical twins, the study followed T cell clones that responded to the vaccine with precision.

Source material: CD4+ T cells sorted from blood. This chain is built from TRBV12-3 or TRBV12-4 and TRBJ1-2; tentative D gene TRBD1, with 5 bases matching. The origin of this receptor is a woman aged 18-29 years in good health. The CDR3 protein is CASSPYTGTAPYGYTF. The nucleotide sequence is given as TGTGCCAGCAGTCCGTACACCGGGACGGCCCCCTATGGCTACACCTTC.